The clone carrying this T cell receptor (beta chain) was found a few times. Its antigen is undetermined. The source of the sample is a study of T-cell memory formation after mild COVID-19. MiXCR was run by TCRdb on the 5' RACE reads, yielding one entry per CDR3 protein. The profile shows around 370,000 distinct CDR3 sequences, under 25% of them singletons. General study points: Day 15 to 85 contracting clones showed balanced CD4/CD8; later expanders leaned CD4+.

The V end lost 0 bases, the J end lost 5 bases, and 7 bases lay between the germline ends. The CDR3 extends over 13 amino acids. From germline, CDR1 is SGHAT and CDR2 FQNNGV. The chain joins TRBV11-2 to TRBJ2-5; possibly TRBD1 for D (6 bases). Sequenced sample: PBMCs or a T cell subset sorted from them (not recorded which). The sequence was collected from an adult woman who had mild COVID-19 (a few samples of this study predate the infection). Cell type and time point are not known. CDR3 in amino acids: CASSLDTGETQYF. CDR3 bases: TGTGCCAGCAGCTTAGATACAGGGGAGACCCAGTACTTC.